This T cell receptor (beta chain) was identified in a study of T cells after yellow fever vaccination. MiXCR, applied by TCRdb to the 5' RACE reads, yields one record per CDR3 protein. The table includes some 400,000 distinct CDR3 sequences, under 7.5% detected once. V trimming: 0 bases; J trimming: 3 bases; junction bases outside the gene matches: 5. The CDR3 length is 17 residues. Sample: PBMCs, taken 5 days after the yellow fever booster vaccination. The gene calls are TRBV12-3 or TRBV12-4 and TRBJ1-1, with 12 nucleotides matching TRBD1. This TCR was sampled from a young man who received the YFV17D yellow fever vaccine. This chain's CDR3 is CASSLAGTGGLDTEAFF. The CDR3 DNA reads as TGTGCCAGCAGTTTAGCGGGGACAGGGGGCTTGGACACTGAAGCTTTCTTT.